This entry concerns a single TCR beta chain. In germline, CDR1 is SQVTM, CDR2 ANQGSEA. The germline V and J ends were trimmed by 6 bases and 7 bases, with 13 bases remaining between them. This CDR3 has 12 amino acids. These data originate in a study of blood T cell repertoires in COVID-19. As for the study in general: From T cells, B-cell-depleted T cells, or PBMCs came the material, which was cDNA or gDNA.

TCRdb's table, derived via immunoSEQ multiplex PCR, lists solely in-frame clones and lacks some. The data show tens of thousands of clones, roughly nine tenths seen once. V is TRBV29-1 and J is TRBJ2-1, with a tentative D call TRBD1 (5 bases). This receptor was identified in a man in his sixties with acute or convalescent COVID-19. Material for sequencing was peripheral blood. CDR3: CSVDSAGNEQFF. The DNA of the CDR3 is TGCAGCGTAGACAGCGCCGGGAATGAGCAGTTCTTC.